Sequencing of this T cell receptor beta chain was carried out in a study of Graves' ophthalmopathy and Graves' hyperthyroidism. Germline CDR1 reads DFQATT; CDR2 reads SNEGSKA (reference sequence). Germline trimming cut 5 bases from V and 2 bases from J; bases unmatched to any gene: 3. The CDR3 is 13 amino acids. As regards this clonotype: Its antigen is not known.

Amplified TCR beta CDR3 regions were obtained using RNA transcripts as template. First-round RT-PCR with HTBI primers preceded a second-round multiplex PCR. TCRdb ran MiXCR on the multiplex PCR reads and lists one entry per CDR3 protein. There are around 590,000 distinct CDR3 sequences in the sample; about 40% occur only once, and over 3.5% lies in the top ten. Pregnant or lactating patients and those with other autoimmune diseases or uncontrolled infections were excluded. Study outcomes and limitations: Sensitivity reached more than 70% and specificity about 72% when the model predicted ophthalmopathy progression. The authors also found most expanded thyroid clonotypes above 0.001 frequency in blood.

Specimen: peripheral blood or thyroid tissue (not recorded which). The V gene is TRBV20-1, the J gene TRBJ2-7; 10 bases fit TRBD2. The TCR comes from an adult man with Graves' hyperthyroidism. The CDR3 region has the DNA TGCAGTGCTGATCTAGCGGGGGCCTACGAGCAGTACTTC. Amino acid sequence: CSADLAGAYEQYF.